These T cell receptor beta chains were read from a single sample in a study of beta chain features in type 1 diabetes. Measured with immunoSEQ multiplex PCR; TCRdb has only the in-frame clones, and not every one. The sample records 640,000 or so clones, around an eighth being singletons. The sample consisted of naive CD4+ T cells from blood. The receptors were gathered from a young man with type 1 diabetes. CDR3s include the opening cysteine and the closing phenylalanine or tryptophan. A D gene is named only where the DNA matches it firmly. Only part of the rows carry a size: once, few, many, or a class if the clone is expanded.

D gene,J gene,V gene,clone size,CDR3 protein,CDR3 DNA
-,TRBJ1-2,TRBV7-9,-,CASSSPPTNYGYTF,TGTGCCAGCAGCTCCCCCCCGACAAACTATGGCTACACCTTC
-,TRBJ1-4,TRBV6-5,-,CASSSTGMSNEKLFF,TGTGCCAGCAGTTCCACAGGGATGTCTAATGAAAAACTGTTTTTT
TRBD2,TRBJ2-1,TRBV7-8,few,CASTLTSGYNEQFF,TGTGCCAGCACCCTGACTAGCGGTTACAATGAGCAGTTCTTC
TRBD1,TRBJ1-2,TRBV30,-,CAWSVGQGYGYTF,TGTGCCTGGAGTGTAGGACAGGGCTATGGCTACACCTTC
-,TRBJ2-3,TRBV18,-,CASSPPGFAGDTQYF,TGTGCCAGCTCACCACCAGGGTTTGCTGGAGATACGCAGTATTTT
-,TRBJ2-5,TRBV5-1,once,CASSLYIYTQETQYF,TGCGCCAGCAGCTTGTATATTTACACTCAAGAGACCCAGTACTTC
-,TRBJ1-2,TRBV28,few,CATHFGGHGYTF,TGTGCCACTCACTTCGGGGGGCATGGCTACACCTTC
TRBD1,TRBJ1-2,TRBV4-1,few,CASSQADRDYGYTF,TGCGCCAGCAGCCAAGCGGACAGGGACTATGGCTACACCTTC
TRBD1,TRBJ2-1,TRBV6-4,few,CASSDRTGELFF,TGTGCCAGCAGTGACCGGACAGGGGAGTTGTTCTTC
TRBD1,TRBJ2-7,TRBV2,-,CASNGDRVYEQYF,TGTGCCAGCAACGGGGACAGGGTCTACGAGCAGTACTTC
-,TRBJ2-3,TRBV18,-,CASSPAAISTDTQYF,TGTGCCAGCTCACCCGCGGCGATTAGCACAGATACGCAGTATTTT
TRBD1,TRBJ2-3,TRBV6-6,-,CASSYTAGQGLDTQYF,TGTGCCAGCAGTTACACCGCGGGACAGGGACTGGATACGCAGTATTTT
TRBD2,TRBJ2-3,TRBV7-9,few,CASSSQAGGTDTQYF,TGTGCCAGCAGCTCTCAAGCGGGGGGCACAGATACGCAGTATTTT
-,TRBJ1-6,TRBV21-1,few,CASSKEEGHGNSPLHF,TGTGCCAGCAGCAAAGAGGAAGGGCATGGGAATTCACCCCTCCACTTT
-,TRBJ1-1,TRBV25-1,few,CASTRGRDTEAFF,TGTGCCAGCACCCGGGGGCGGGACACTGAAGCTTTCTTT
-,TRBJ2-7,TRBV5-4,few,CASSFPDREQYF,TGTGCCAGCAGCTTCCCAGATAGAGAGCAGTACTTC
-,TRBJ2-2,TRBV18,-,CASSPQSNANTGELFF,TGTGCCAGCTCACCACAAAGCAACGCGAACACCGGGGAGCTGTTTTTT